This T cell receptor (beta chain) originates from a study of technical replicates of blood from a few donors. The CDR3 is 15 amino acids. Trimming left V 6 bases short and J 2 bases short, with 14 bases between. Per the germline V gene, CDR1 is KGHSH and CDR2 is LQKENI. The protocol was immunoSEQ multiplex PCR, while the TCRdb copy is restricted to in-frame clones and leaves out a portion. The sample carries approximately 80,000 clones, 95% to 98% recorded once. The chain links TRBV18 to TRBJ1-5; unclear D gene. The sequenced sample consisted of T cells isolated from PBMCs. This clonotype was obtained from a human donor in good health. The CDR3 DNA is TGTGCCAGCTCTCAAACTCCTGAGGGCAATCAGCCCCAGCATTTT. As protein: CASSQTPEGNQPQHF.